This T cell receptor (beta chain) was profiled in a study of cytomegalovirus exposure and HLA in healthy donors (dated by TCRdb to about 2017). Background on the whole study: According to an earlier analysis of 450 to 650 of the donors, about 179 million T cells yielded 117 million unique TCR beta sequences and roughly 280 Gb of sequence data. In addition to the first cohort of 666 subjects, a separate validation cohort of approximately 120 different subjects was used. On average, over 200,000 unique TCR beta nucleotide sequences were sequenced per donor among about 400 genotyped donors of the cohort, with 15% to 20% of those sequences being non-productive. Using immunosequencing, the study profiled T cell repertoires from fewer than 850 subjects and related those repertoires to cytomegalovirus serostatus. To predict cytomegalovirus infection status, the study brought together high-throughput TCR immunosequencing, statistical association of individual TCRs with disease status, and machine learning. Donor age, sex, ethnicity and CMV serostatus were compiled alongside the repertoire data. In a later genetic analysis, genome-wide SNP genotypes for 398 of the 666 donors were used, and that subset was treated as a discovery cohort. The aim of the study was to test whether cataloging public T cell receptors could identify signatures of past pathogen exposure. An early release covering 500 to 750 HLA-typed donors comprised 250 to 350 gigabases of sequencing data and some 79 million unique TCR sequences. Of the approximately 370 genotyped donors, more than 75% were placed in the genetic ancestry cluster associated with self-reported Caucasian donors. Both class I and class II loci were covered by HLA typing, at four-digit resolution. In the later analysis, no new phenotypic data were used to find candidate immune exposures; instead, reliance was placed on TCR beta sequences and their occurrence across donors. To decide whether each TCR beta V gene segment behaved as functional or pseudogenic, an earlier analysis of some 600 of the donors relied on high-throughput TCR beta sequencing. A later analysis re-examined previously published TCR beta repertoires from 500 to 700 donors and added high-resolution HLA genotyping to investigate patterns of TCR occurrence. Typing coverage varied by locus: roughly 629-630 donors for A, B, C, DRB1 and DQB1; around 560 for DQA1; over 600 for DPA1; some 470 for DPB1. Roughly five DR-DQ haplotypes were treated as single units for association and clustering because of strong linkage in the cohort. All discovery cohort repertoires had been generated using a single sequencing platform.

The germline V gene (reference sequence) supplies CDR1 SEHNR and CDR2 FQNEAQ. V was cut back by 8 bases and J by 4 bases, leaving a gap of 15 bases between them. The CDR3 has 14 amino acids, counting the end cysteine and phenylalanine. The only DNA kept is the CDR3, 42 bases in frame from the first base. The library was obtained by the immunoSEQ multiplex PCR assay. For the multiplex PCR, a mixture combining 60 forward primers for TCR Vbeta segments and 13 reverse primers for TCR Jbeta segments was used. The CDR3 region of rearranged TCR beta genes was amplified from genomic DNA with a multiplex PCR assay. On the Illumina HiSeq System, the amplified TCR beta libraries were sequenced as 87-base-pair reads. Under the source paper's analysis protocol: Across the roughly 700 repertoires, a later analysis counted roughly 84 million unique TCR beta chains, roughly 11 million of which were shared by at least two donors. A nearest-neighbor algorithm error-corrected the raw reads and collapsed the reads into unique sequences, merging closely related sequences to remove PCR and sequencing errors. CDR3 sequences were aligned to IMGT reference sequences to assign V, D and J gene segments. For a sequence to be retained, at least a six-nucleotide match to both a V gene segment and a J gene segment was required. A rearrangement was called productive if the CDR3 had no stop codons and remained in frame with V and J, and every other rearrangement was called non-productive. CDR3 was defined according to IMGT convention as the region running from the second conserved V-encoded cysteine to the conserved J-encoded phenylalanine. The earlier analysis of 550 to 650 of the donors excluded any sequence lacking an unambiguous match to a single V gene segment. In an earlier analysis of approximately 560 of the donors, a V segment was called functional when productive rearrangements were above 56.7%, and segregating when the standard deviation between donors exceeded 5%. A statistical classification framework was built to diagnose cytomegalovirus status from the catalog of TCR beta chain sequences. A later analysis assigned V and J genes by comparing TCR nucleotide sequences with IMGT/GENE-DB human TR gene sequences. A later analysis assigned CDR3 sequences and most-parsimonious VDJ recombination scenarios with the TCRdist pipeline. A later analysis defined each TCR beta chain by its CDR3 amino acid sequence plus V-gene family, and excluded reads lacking a unique V-gene family. In a later analysis, 500 to 650 highly shared, low-generation-probability nucleotide sequences were removed to address suspected cross-contamination and a sequencing artifact. For each public chain, a later analysis derived a clonal expansion index from normalized ranks of inferred template counts within each repertoire. In a later analysis, generation probabilities were computed with a VDJ recombination model fitted to out-of-frame rearrangements, and the resulting probabilities were checked against IGoR. In a later analysis, hypergeometric tests were used to score TCR-TCR, TCR-HLA and TCR-CMV co-occurrence, with a repertoire-size bias correction applied to TCR pairs. To estimate false discovery rates, a later analysis permuted the HLA or CMV assignments 20 times. In a later analysis, co-occurring TCRs were grouped with DBSCAN, and TCRdist sequence similarity was added when clustering was performed within HLA-allele-positive subsets. Repertoires with fewer than 30,000 or more than 120,000 public chains were left out of co-occurrence clustering, as were four to six repertoires with anomalous nucleotide sharing. Imported from immuneACCESS, the table was reduced by TCRdb to in-frame sequences with V and J called. These copies leave out some clones; in studies compared against another copy, an unresolved V gene accounts for under half, and the cause of the remainder is not known. That table furnishes V, J and clone size, whereas the DNA furnished D and trimming. In this sample's table one finds 65,000 to 85,000 clones. The top ten clones comprise roughly 2.6% of the sample.

Of note for this clone: The clone's antigen remains unknown.

Broader findings and caveats from the paper: Sequencing depth was assumed to be roughly uniform across donors in the presence/absence analyses, though that assumption may not hold. According to a later analysis, parvovirus B19, influenza, CMV and Epstein-Barr virus appeared linked to several top co-occurrence clusters. V-gene and J-gene trimming of TCR beta chains was associated with a missense DCLRE1C variant in a later genetic analysis, and the association was replicated in an independent cohort. A cluster of highly shared sequence variants was judged likely to represent a technical artifact of the sequencing pipeline. About 17 rarely observed V segments, including chromosome 9 orphons, were excluded from the earlier analysis of several hundred of the donors because counts were too low. According to a later analysis, TCR association rates differed among HLA loci, with DRB1 alleles showing the most associated TCRs and HLA-C alleles showing the fewest. Correlated functional status among segregating V segments might reflect linkage disequilibrium, but an unknown experimental factor could not be ruled out. A few of the identified cytomegalovirus-associated TCR beta chains were confirmed in vitro to be specific for cytomegalovirus antigens. Most CMV-associated TCR beta chains appeared to be HLA-restricted in a later analysis, and the HLA associations seemed to be driven largely by CMV exposure. Strong co-occurrence of HLA alleles, especially DR and DQ, made assigning TCR associations to individual alleles difficult. Some IMGT-functional V segments, including TRBV6-2 and TRBV6-3, could not be distinguished by the 87-base-pair reads and were therefore excluded. The classifier was reported to diagnose cytomegalovirus status with high specificity and sensitivity in both the original and validation cohorts. A total of 164 TCR beta chains were listed by the study as associated with cytomegalovirus. A further reported finding was that TCR beta sequences accurately predicted the HLA-A and HLA-B alleles for most subjects in the first cohort. HLA typing was unavailable for some donors at each locus, so association tests used only the typed subset. CMV serostatus was the only immune exposure information available for the cohort. A later genetic analysis reported fewer N-insertions in productive TCRs among donors in an Asian-associated ancestry cluster than the 666-donor mean. The cohort was sequenced for TCR beta chains only, and without alpha or paired-chain data the features that could be detected were limited. While some public TCRs were present in many individuals, most TCR sequences turned up only very rarely across donors. In a later analysis, 16,951 TCR beta sequences were associated with specific HLA alleles at a false discovery rate of 0.05. Broadly in line with IMGT annotations, most TCR beta V segments showed up in productive rearrangements about 87% or about 30% of the time in an earlier analysis of 450 to 600 of the donors. Compared with equally common non-associated chains, HLA-associated TCR beta chains in a later analysis were more clonally expanded and had lower generation probabilities. It was suggested by the authors that the approach could potentially be generalized to other disease states and immunological phenotypes.

The cohort comprised 670 or so healthy bone marrow donors. All cohort members were sampled while nominally healthy, although unrecorded immune exposures were likely present. The donor was CMV seropositive and belonged to the group of over 250 seropositive cohort members. Each donor provided a peripheral blood sample, and peripheral blood mononuclear cells were used for TCR beta sequencing. Genomic DNA extraction from the blood cell samples was performed with the Qiagen DNeasy Blood Extraction Kit. The TCR comes from a female donor in good health and CMV-seropositive. The chain employs TRBV7-9 and TRBJ2-1; the D gene is perhaps TRBD1, on 6 matching bases. Specimen: PBMCs. The CDR3 loop reads CASSRTENYNEQFF. The sequence in DNA is TGTGCCAGCTCTCGGACAGAAAATTACAATGAGCAGTTCTTC.